A single sample gave rise to the 25 T cell receptor beta chains below, sequenced in a study of blood T cells in healthy people across ages. Primed by a sample-barcoded 5' primer and a J-beta primer mix, a second PCR proceeded for about 6 to 11 cycles. TCRdb processed the 5' RACE reads anew with MiXCR; each CDR3 protein has one entry. The sample comprises about 670,000 distinct CDR3 sequences, around 50% of which are singletons, and approximately 12% rests with the top ten. Sequencing input: blood. The receptors come from a woman aged 80 or over in good health.

The chain carries TRBV21-1 and TRBJ1-1; the D segment call TRBD1 is taken from the table without a DNA check. TRBV21-1 is designated a pseudogene. This CDR3 is built from 16 residues. The CDR3 protein is CASSRQGMGRDTEAFF. CDR3 DNA sequence: TGTGCCAGCAGCCGACAGGGGATGGGGCGGGACACTGAAGCTTTCTTT.

This clonotype was found once. The V call is TRBV24-1, the J call TRBJ2-1, with 11 bases matching TRBD2. With the DNA end fitting TRBJ2-7 better, the J assignment may be wrong. The CDR3 extends over 16 amino acids. Germline V gene lookup returns CDR1 KGHDR and CDR2 SFDVKD. This CDR3 is CATSDPSGGTYNEQYF. CDR3 nucleotides: TGTGCCACCAGTGACCCTAGCGGGGGGACCTACAATGAGCAGTACTTC.

This clonotype was counted many times. The chain carries TRBV9 and TRBJ2-1, with TRBD2 identical over 13 bases. Germline assignment: CDR1 SGDLS and CDR2 YYNGEE. The V gene end was trimmed by 4 bases and the J gene end by 3 bases; junction bases not matched to a gene: 10. The CDR3 consists of 18 residues. The CDR3 nucleotides read TGTGCCAGCAGCTATCGGACTAGCGGGAGCGTGGACTACAATGAGCAGTTCTTC. It is translated as CASSYRTSGSVDYNEQFF. Complete variable domain (other parts from reference TRBV9 and TRBJ2-1): DSGVTQTPKHLITATGQRVTLRCSPRSGDLSVYWYQQSLDQGLQFLIQYYNGEERAKGNILERFSAQQFPDLHSELNLSSLELGDSALYFCASSYRTSGSVDYNEQFFGPGTRLTVL.

The V call is TRBV20-1, the J call TRBJ1-5; 9 nucleotides line up with TRBD1. CDR1 and CDR2 from the germline V gene are DFQATT and SNEGSKA (reference sequence). The CDR3 covers 16 residues. V dropped 6 bases and J dropped 0; count of bases not matched to a gene: 9. CDR3 in amino acids: CSAWDRAKYSNQPQHF. The CDR3 nucleotides are TGCAGTGCCTGGGACAGGGCCAAATATAGCAATCAGCCCCAGCATTTT.

CDR3 region: CASSLGGRGRYEQYF. The CDR3 coding sequence is TGTGCCAGCAGCTTAGGGGGCCGGGGGCGCTACGAGCAGTACTTC. This chain uses TRBV13 with TRBJ2-7; D tentatively fits TRBD1 or TRBD2 (6 bases each). Trimming shortened V by 0 bases and J by 3 bases, and 12 bases separated the two germline ends. The germline V gene encodes CDR1 PRHDT and CDR2 FYEKMQ (reference sequence). The CDR3 consists of 15 residues.

This clonotype was detected a few times. This chain joins TRBV3-1 and TRBJ2-3; no firm D call. CDR1 is LGHDT and CDR2 is YNNKEL in the germline V gene (reference sequence). The CDR3 loop spans 12 amino acids. Trimming removed 1 base at V and 5 bases at J, with 4 bases between. CDR3: CASSQGRDTQYF. The CDR3 DNA reads TGTGCCAGCAGCCAAGGAAGAGATACGCAGTATTTT.

This clonotype was picked up a small number of times. The rearrangement joins TRBV5-1 to TRBJ2-1; D is uncertain. Germline CDR1 reads SGHRS; CDR2 reads YFSETQ. The length of the CDR3 is 14 residues. Deletions cut 2 bases from V and 4 bases from J, with 10 bases between. Here the CDR3 reads CASSFPREYNEQFF. The CDR3 DNA reads as TGCGCCAGCAGCTTCCCGAGAGAGTACAATGAGCAGTTCTTC.

About this clonotype: A much bigger clone sits one base away, suggesting this may be a read error. V and J are TRBV20-1 and TRBJ2-5; 9 nucleotides agree with TRBD1. The J call may be faulty, since TRBJ2-1 better matches the DNA end. The germline V gene has CDR1 DFQATT and CDR2 SNEGSKA (reference sequence). The CDR3 loop spans 14 amino acids. The CDR3 coding sequence is TGCAGTGCTAGACAGACAGGGGGGGCAGAGACCCAGTTCTTC. It specifies CSARQTGGAETQFF.

This clonotype occurred a few times. The chain joins TRBV29-1 to TRBJ2-7; D uncertain. Trimming took 6 bases from V and 3 from J, leaving 9 bases between them. Germline loops: CDR1 SQVTM, CDR2 ANQGSEA. The CDR3 length is 11 residues. CDR3 sequence: CSVGNDYEQYF. CDR3 DNA: TGCAGCGTGGGGAATGACTACGAGCAGTACTTC.

Concerning this clonotype: This may be a read error, as it is one base from a much larger clone. The genes are TRBV5-1 and TRBJ2-1; D may be TRBD1 (6 bases). This CDR3 has 18 residues. Looked up from germline, CDR1 is SGHRS and CDR2 is YFSETQ. Trimming took 3 bases from V and 6 from J, leaving 25 bases between them. CDR3: CASSSRTDTLALCNEQFF. CDR3 DNA: TGCGCCAGCAGCTCTAGGACAGACACCCTAGCTCTCTGCAATGAGCAGTTCTTC.

This chain uses TRBV12-3 or TRBV12-4 with TRBJ2-3; D is possibly TRBD1 or TRBD2 (7 bases each). The CDR3 is 16 residues long. The V end lost 6 bases, the J end lost 1 base, and 17 bases lay between the germline ends. The CDR3 reads CASRTGTNYRTDTQYF. CDR3 DNA: TGTGCCAGCAGGACAGGGACTAACTACCGCACAGATACGCAGTATTTT.

This clonotype showed up many times. The chain combines TRBV7-2 with TRBJ2-1; the D gene is possibly TRBD2 (6 bases). This CDR3 is 15 amino acids long. Trimming pared 5 bases from V and 5 bases from J, leaving 16 bases between. CDR1 SGHTA and CDR2 FQGNSA come from the germline V gene. The chain's CDR3 is CASSPRGGMNNEQFF. CDR3 DNA: TGTGCCAGCAGCCCGCGAGGAGGGATGAACAATGAGCAGTTCTTC.

V gene TRBV5-1 combines with J gene TRBJ2-4; TRBD1 aligns across 7 bases. The CDR3 loop spans 16 amino acids. With 0 bases clipped from V and 6 bases from J, the junction kept 9 bases outside the gene matches. Germline CDR1 and CDR2: SGHRS and YFSETQ. Written as DNA, the CDR3 is TGCGCCAGCAGCTTGGGGCGAGGACAGGACTTAAACATTCAGTACTTC. Residues: CASSLGRGQDLNIQYF.

About this clonotype itself: This could be a read error, since a much larger clone is one nucleotide away. The J gene is TRBJ2-1, the V gene TRBV28, with 9 bases identical to TRBD1. There are 15 residues in the CDR3. Germline V gene sequence: CDR1 MDHEN, CDR2 SYDVKM. This CDR3 reads CAGSLTGGFPNEQFF. The CDR3 DNA reads as TGTGCCGGCAGTCTCACAGGGGGCTTCCCCAATGAGCAGTTCTTC.

V and J are TRBV20-1 and TRBJ2-7, with TRBD1 matching over 8 bases. J lost 7 bases, V lost 3 bases, and 11 bases had no gene match. The CDR3 totals 14 residues. CDR1 is DFQATT and CDR2 is SNEGSKA in the germline V gene (reference sequence). This chain's CDR3 is CSARAGQGSSEQYF. For the CDR3, the DNA is TGCAGTGCTAGGGCCGGACAGGGATCTAGTGAGCAGTACTTC.

This clonotype was recorded many times. The rearrangement joins TRBV27 to TRBJ1-6; a weak D match, TRBD1 (5 bases). The CDR3 sequence is 15 residues long. V lost 2 bases and J 15 bases, leaving 20 bases between the germline ends. The germline gives CDR1 MNHEY, CDR2 SMNVEV (reference sequence). CDR3 bases: TGTGCCAGCAGTTTAGGAGGGGCCCTAATTAAAGGCCTCCACTTT. Translating it yields CASSLGGALIKGLHF.

This clonotype showed up just once. The chain employs TRBV7-2 and TRBJ2-5; TRBD1 is a possible D gene (5 bases). Per germline, CDR1 SGHTA and CDR2 FQGNSA. This CDR3 region has 16 residues. The V gene lost 2 bases and the J gene lost 5 bases, with 18 bases spanning the gap. This CDR3 is CASSLSAGSGIETQYF. CDR3 sequence (DNA): TGTGCCAGCAGCTTATCCGCAGGGTCGGGCATTGAGACCCAGTACTTC. Together with reference TRBV7-2 and TRBJ2-5, the CDR3 gives the full variable domain: GAGVSQSPSNKVTEKGKDVELRCDPISGHTALYWYRQSLGQGLEFLIYFQGNSAPDKSGLPSDRFSAERTGGSVSTLTIQRTQQEDSAVYLCASSLSAGSGIETQYFGPGTRLLVL.

Many counts were recorded for this clonotype. This chain joins TRBV2 and TRBJ2-7; D possibly corresponds to TRBD1 (5 bases). Trimming left V 9 bases short and J 4 bases short, with 13 bases between. CDR1 is SNHLY, CDR2 FYNNEI, per germline. The CDR3 extends over 12 amino acids. The CDR3 here is CASRQRIYEQYF. The DNA of the CDR3 is TGTGCCAGTCGACAGAGAATTTACGAGCAGTACTTC.

The CDR3 sequence: CASSPPGWEAFF. The CDR3 DNA follows: TGTGCCAGCAGCCCACCAGGGTGGGAAGCTTTCTTT. The chain links TRBV7-9 to TRBJ1-1, with D possibly matching TRBD1 (5 bases). Germline lookup yields CDR1 SEHNR and CDR2 FQNEAQ (reference sequence). Trimming removed 5 bases at V and 8 bases at J, with 12 bases between. CDR3 length equals 12 residues.

This clonotype was recorded many times. V gene TRBV20-1 combines with J gene TRBJ1-4; D is undetermined. CDR1 and CDR2 (germline): DFQATT, SNEGSKA (reference sequence). The V end was cut by 4 bases, the J end by 6 bases, with 9 bases between. This CDR3 comprises 12 residues. The CDR3 region has the DNA TGCAGTGCTACCGGGAGGGATGAAAAACTGTTTTTT. Translating it yields CSATGRDEKLFF.

The chain employs TRBV7-9 and TRBJ2-3; TRBD2 aligns across 9 bases. CDR1 and CDR2 from the germline V gene are SEHNR and FQNEAQ (reference sequence). J lost 0 bases, V lost 7 bases, and 14 bases had no gene match. This CDR3 is built from 18 residues. CDR3 loop: CASTSTRLAATSTDTQYF. CDR3 nucleotides: TGTGCCAGCACCTCTACCCGACTAGCGGCTACTAGCACAGATACGCAGTATTTT. The full variable domain, completed using reference TRBV7-9 and TRBJ2-3, is DTGVSQNPRHKITKRGQNVTFRCDPISEHNRLYWYRQTLGQGPEFLTYFQNEAQLEKSRLLSDRFSAERPKGSFSTLEIQRTEQGDSAMYLCASTSTRLAATSTDTQYFGPGTRLTVL.

The table lists this clonotype with many counts. The chain links TRBV20-1 to TRBJ2-1; no clear D. There are 11 residues in the CDR3. Trimming removed 3 bases from V and 8 bases from J, with 8 bases in between. The germline V gene encodes CDR1 DFQATT and CDR2 SNEGSKA (reference sequence). In nucleotides, the CDR3 is TGCAGTGCTAGCAGGTGGCATGAGCAGTTCTTC. Protein product: CSASRWHEQFF.

Comments on this clonotype: This may stem from a read error, because a much larger clone lies one nucleotide away. This chain connects TRBV20-1 to TRBJ2-5, with D possibly matching TRBD1 (6 bases). The length of the CDR3 is 14 residues. V was pared by 0 bases and J by 5 bases, with 13 bases between. CDR1 is DFQATT, CDR2 SNEGSKA, per germline (reference sequence). CDR3 nucleotide sequence: TGCAGTGCTAGAGACAGGGGCCGACGGGAGACCCAGTACTTC. Translated: CSARDRGRRETQYF.

This chain connects TRBV25-1 to TRBJ2-5; 8 bases agree with TRBD1. The CDR3 contains 19 residues. J lost 0 bases, V lost 1 base, and 13 bases had no gene match. In germline, CDR1 is MGHDK, CDR2 SYGVNS. The CDR3 nucleotides are TGTGCCAGCAGTGAATTAGGCCAGGGGGCAAGAGGGCACCAAGAGACCCAGTACTTC. This encodes CASSELGQGARGHQETQYF.

The table lists this clonotype with a few counts. V and J are TRBV12-3 or TRBV12-4 and TRBJ1-2; D uncertain. Trimming shortened V by 4 bases and J by 4 bases, and 13 bases separated the two germline ends. The CDR3 runs 14 residues. The CDR3 spells CASSSQVGIYGYTF. For the CDR3, the DNA is TGTGCCAGCAGTTCCCAGGTGGGGATCTATGGCTACACCTTC.